This TCR beta chain appears in the sequencing data of a study of blood T cell repertoires in COVID-19. The overall study: From the United States, Italy and Spain came samples of acute and convalescent COVID-19. PBMCs, B-cell-depleted T cells, or T cells were the source of the cDNA or gDNA that made up the material.

V lost 5 bases and J lost 7, with 14 bases in between. Germline V lookup: CDR1 SEHNR, CDR2 FQNEAQ (reference sequence). CDR3 length: 14 amino acids. This clone has more than one count but fewer than ten. As processed by the authors: Estimation of nucleated cell counts relied on the amplification of reference gene primers. Clones were read by immunoSEQ multiplex PCR, and TCRdb kept only the in-frame ones, dropping some. That table supplies the V and J calls and clone size; D and trimming were determined from the DNA. The data contain about 270,000 clones, roughly nine tenths of them seen just once; the ten biggest clones take up approximately 12%. While infection was still active, Seattle patients were enrolled and then followed longitudinally.

Sequencing was performed on peripheral blood. This TCR derives from a woman in her 30s with COVID-19, enrolled during active disease. This sequence joins TRBV7-9 and TRBJ1-4; D is possibly TRBD1 (5 bases). The CDR3 spells CASSTAGGTEKLFF. The DNA of the CDR3 is TGTGCCAGCAGCACCGCGGGGGGTACTGAAAAACTGTTTTTT.